The 22 T cell receptor beta chains presented below share a single source sample, sequenced in a study of blood T cell repertoires in COVID-19. Sequencing was performed with immunoSEQ multiplex PCR; in TCRdb, only in-frame clones are kept and a portion is missing. The data hold 130,000 to 150,000 clones, with approximately 90% observed a single time. Sequencing was done on a sample of peripheral blood. The receptor source for this set is a woman aged 45 to 65 with active or convalescent COVID-19.

This chain connects TRBV10-3 to TRBJ2-7; perhaps TRBD2 as D (6 bases). Germline V gene sequence: CDR1 ENHRY, CDR2 SYGVKD. V was trimmed by 4 bases and J by 3 bases, leaving 22 bases between them. The CDR3 has 17 amino acids. CDR3 DNA sequence: TGTGCCATCAGTGGGGCACGCGGGACCGAACTAAACTACGAGCAGTACTTC. Amino acids: CAISGARGTELNYEQYF.

This clone turned up a few times. The rearrangement uses TRBV20-1 and TRBJ1-1; the D is unclear. The CDR3 length is 11 residues. Deletions cut 5 bases from V and 11 bases from J, with 15 bases between. Germline assignment: CDR1 DFQATT and CDR2 SNEGSKA (reference sequence). The CDR3 region has the DNA TGCAGTGCTCCCTTCGCAAGGCGGGCTTTCTTT. Translating it yields CSAPFARRAFF.

The gene calls are TRBV7-2 and TRBJ2-7, with TRBD2 identical over 10 bases. CDR1 and CDR2 (germline): SGHTA, FQGNSA. The CDR3 sequence is 15 residues long. The V segment lost 6 bases and the J segment 3 bases; nucleotides outside the gene matches: 8. The CDR3 protein is CASSPSSSGGYEQYF. The CDR3 DNA reads TGTGCCAGCAGTCCCTCCTCTAGCGGGGGCTACGAGCAGTACTTC.

This rearrangement joins TRBV25-1 to TRBJ1-2, with D possibly matching TRBD1 (5 bases). The CDR3 extends over 14 amino acids. Germline CDR1 MGHDK, CDR2 SYGVNS. With 5 bases removed from V and 0 bases from J, the gap between germline ends came to 10 bases. The CDR3: CASSLGGANYGYTF. CDR3 in DNA: TGTGCCAGCAGTTTGGGAGGGGCTAACTATGGCTACACCTTC.

The chain employs TRBV28 and TRBJ2-2, with D possibly being TRBD2 (5 bases). Trimming took 6 bases from V and 4 from J, leaving 12 bases between them. CDR1 is MDHEN and CDR2 is SYDVKM in the germline V gene. CDR3 length: 14 amino acids. CDR3 region: CASRLGPPTGELFF. The CDR3 DNA reads as TGTGCCAGCAGACTAGGACCACCCACCGGGGAGCTGTTTTTT.

This chain uses TRBV7-2 with TRBJ2-7; 11 positions agree with TRBD2. The CDR3 covers 16 residues. V gave up 5 bases and J gave up 4 bases; unmatched junction bases: 10. CDR1 and CDR2 from the germline V gene are SGHTA and FQGNSA. The CDR3 DNA sequence: TGTGCCAGCAGCCCACTCGGGGGACTAGCGGAATACGAGCAGTACTTC. Residues: CASSPLGGLAEYEQYF.

The gene calls are TRBV27 and TRBJ2-3; 10 nucleotides line up with TRBD1. This CDR3 region has 15 residues. Germline V gives CDR1 MNHEY, CDR2 SMNVEV (reference sequence). V lost 7 bases, J lost 4 bases, and 8 bases stayed unmatched. This CDR3 reads CASTWTGGSADTQYF. CDR3 nucleotides: TGTGCCAGCACCTGGACAGGGGGTTCGGCAGATACGCAGTATTTT.

The chain couples TRBV7-2 to TRBJ1-2, with D uncertain. Trimming took 2 bases from V and 3 from J, leaving 13 bases between them. The CDR3 runs to 15 residues. Germline V lookup: CDR1 SGHTA, CDR2 FQGNSA. Here the CDR3 reads CASSLFSVSDYGYTF. In DNA, the CDR3 is TGTGCCAGCAGCTTATTTTCAGTAAGCGACTATGGCTACACCTTC.

CDR3: CASSAGLAGGIDTQYF. CDR3 nucleotides: TGTGCCAGCAGTGCAGGACTAGCGGGGGGTATAGATACGCAGTATTTT. The V call is TRBV2, the J call TRBJ2-3; 14 nucleotides line up with TRBD2. The CDR3 has 16 residues. V was clipped by 4 bases and J by 5 bases; unmatched bases: 5. The germline V gene has CDR1 SNHLY and CDR2 FYNNEI. Full variable domain (remainder filled in from reference TRBV2 and TRBJ2-3): EPEVTQTPSHQVTQMGQEVILRCVPISNHLYFYWYRQILGQKVEFLVSFYNNEISEKSEIFDDQFSVERPDGSNFTLKIRSTKLEDSAMYFCASSAGLAGGIDTQYFGPGTRLTVL.

For the CDR3, the DNA is TGTGCCAGCAGTTCCCCTCGGGTGGCCAATGAGCAGTTCTTC. Amino acids: CASSSPRVANEQFF. The chain carries TRBV6-2 or TRBV6-3 and TRBJ2-1; D remains ambiguous. The CDR3 length is 14 residues. V lost 4 bases to trimming and J lost 6 bases, with 13 bases between them. CDR1 is MNHEY and CDR2 is SVGEGT in the germline V gene.

The genes are TRBV6-2 or TRBV6-3 and TRBJ2-5, with TRBD1 matching 8 bases. The J segment lost 5 bases and the V segment lost 6 bases, leaving 11 bases of the junction unmatched. The CDR3 loop spans 15 amino acids. Germline CDR1 and CDR2: MNHEY and SVGEGT. The CDR3 reads CASSDLRGLWETQYF. The CDR3 DNA reads as TGTGCCAGCAGCGACCTCAGGGGGCTCTGGGAGACCCAGTACTTC.

This clone was counted between two and nine times. This rearrangement joins TRBV7-9 to TRBJ1-1; maybe TRBD1 (5 bases). Germline V lookup: CDR1 SEHNR, CDR2 FQNEAQ (reference sequence). The CDR3 consists of 14 residues. Trimming removed 1 base at V and 1 base at J, with 7 bases between. The CDR3 reads CASSLEGWNTEAFF. CDR3 sequence (DNA): TGTGCCAGCAGCTTAGAGGGGTGGAACACTGAAGCTTTCTTT.

V usage is TRBV12-3 or TRBV12-4 and J usage is TRBJ1-1, with 7 bases fitting TRBD1. This CDR3 has 13 residues. Losses at the gene ends were 7 bases for V and 1 base for J; bases not matched to a gene: 3. In DNA, the CDR3 is TGTGCCAGCACAAGACAGGGGAACACTGAAGCTTTCTTT. It yields the protein CASTRQGNTEAFF.

The chain couples TRBV10-2 to TRBJ2-7, with TRBD2 matching 14 bases. The CDR3 has 19 residues. Losses at the gene ends were 2 bases for V and 6 bases for J; bases not matched to a gene: 15. The germline V gene encodes CDR1 WSHSY and CDR2 SAAADI. CDR3 sequence: CASSESQGWTSGRPTEQYF. The CDR3 region has the DNA TGCGCCAGCAGTGAGAGCCAGGGTTGGACTAGCGGGAGGCCAACCGAGCAGTACTTC.

The chain links TRBV30 to TRBJ2-2; TRBD2 agrees at 10 bases. Unmatched junction bases numbered 12, after V lost 5 bases and J lost 6 bases. The germline CDR1 and CDR2 sequences are GTSNPN and SVGIG (reference sequence). This CDR3 has 16 amino acids. CDR3 in amino acids: CAWGSGLAGAAGELFF. In DNA form, the CDR3 reads TGTGCCTGGGGGAGCGGTCTAGCGGGAGCTGCCGGGGAGCTGTTTTTT.

V gene TRBV7-9 combines with J gene TRBJ1-4, with a possible D match to TRBD1 (5 bases). The ends were cut back, 5 bases at V and 3 bases at J, with 16 bases in the middle. The CDR3 covers 16 residues. CDR1 and CDR2 from the germline V gene are SEHNR and FQNEAQ (reference sequence). In DNA form, the CDR3 reads TGTGCCAGCAGCCAGGACCCCCAGGGTGCTAATGAAAAACTGTTTTTT. It yields the protein CASSQDPQGANEKLFF.

The chain recombines TRBV3-1 (or the pseudogene TRBV3-2) with TRBJ1-3; maybe TRBD1 (5 bases). The V end lost 0 bases, the J end lost 1 base, and 10 bases lay between the germline ends. This CDR3 spans 16 amino acids. Germline CDR1 LGHDT, CDR2 YNNKEL (reference sequence). The CDR3: CASSQDGPGSGNTIYF. The CDR3 DNA is TGTGCCAGCAGCCAAGACGGTCCAGGGTCTGGAAACACCATATATTTT.

The rearrangement links TRBV4-3 to TRBJ2-7; 8 bases are a match to TRBD1. Germline trimming cut 0 bases from V and 2 bases from J; bases unmatched to any gene: 6. The CDR3 spans 16 residues. Per the germline V gene, CDR1 is LGHNA and CDR2 is YSLEER. CDR3 nucleotides: TGCGCCAGCAGCCAAGACCGGAGCAGGGGGCCCTACGAGCAGTACTTC. As protein: CASSQDRSRGPYEQYF.

This chain uses TRBV9 with TRBJ2-1; D gene uncertain. This CDR3 is 14 amino acids long. The V gene lost 1 base and the J gene lost 9 bases, with 14 bases spanning the gap. Per the germline V gene, CDR1 is SGDLS and CDR2 is YYNGEE. In DNA form, the CDR3 reads TGTGCCAGCAGCGTAACCAGTGGTAATGGTGAGCAGTTCTTC. Translated: CASSVTSGNGEQFF.

This clone was recorded only once. The chain links TRBV28 to TRBJ1-5; D possibly corresponds to TRBD1 (5 bases). V was shortened by 6 bases and J by 7 bases, with 10 bases between the two germline ends. Germline CDR1 MDHEN, CDR2 SYDVKM. This CDR3 region has 12 residues. The CDR3: CASRIGGQPQHF. CDR3 sequence (DNA): TGTGCCAGCAGAATCGGGGGGCAGCCCCAGCATTTT.

The chain combines TRBV27 with TRBJ2-7; tentative D call: TRBD2 (6 bases). V dropped 3 bases and J dropped 5 bases, with 14 bases sitting between them. CDR3 length equals 14 residues. Germline V CDR1 and CDR2: MNHEY, SMNVEV (reference sequence). DNA for the CDR3: TGTGCCAGCAGTTTTGTGGGGGGTTCCAACGAGCAGTACTTC. Protein sequence: CASSFVGGSNEQYF.

This chain links TRBV30 with TRBJ2-3; D uncertain. The CDR3 loop spans 12 amino acids. The ends were cut back, 4 bases at V and 0 bases at J, with 5 bases in the middle. The germline V gene has CDR1 GTSNPN and CDR2 SVGIG (reference sequence). CDR3 nucleotide sequence: TGTGCCTGGATCTTTAGCACAGATACGCAGTATTTT. Translation gives CAWIFSTDTQYF.